A single sample gave rise to the 8 T cell receptor beta chains below, sequenced in a study of cytomegalovirus exposure and HLA in healthy donors. With 60 Vbeta and 13 Jbeta primers, the PCR was carried out. Assay: immunoSEQ multiplex PCR; the TCRdb copy retains only in-frame clones and omits some. The sample has about 130,000 clones, roughly 78% seen once. Sequenced material: PBMCs. The receptors were gathered from a man aged 40-49 years in good health and CMV-seronegative.

This rearrangement joins TRBV28 to TRBJ1-1; D perhaps matches TRBD1 (5 bases). CDR1 and CDR2 from the germline V gene are MDHEN and SYDVKM. V lost 8 bases and J lost 8, with 15 bases in between. This CDR3 contains 12 residues. The CDR3 spells CASSAGGREAFF. CDR3 bases: TGTGCCAGCTCGGCGGGGGGACGCGAAGCTTTCTTT.

This sequence joins TRBV27 and TRBJ2-1; TRBD2 matches 14 bases. J lost 1 base, V lost 7 bases, and 21 bases had no gene match. Germline assignment: CDR1 MNHEY and CDR2 SMNVEV (reference sequence). CDR3 length equals 22 residues. Written as DNA, the CDR3 is TGTGCCAGCACCCGGCGAATCAGGAGTTTAGGACTAGCGGGGGGTTCCTACAATGAGCAGTTCTTC. It translates to CASTRRIRSLGLAGGSYNEQFF.

The CDR3 protein is CASSDGDRGFWAEQFF. CDR3 nucleotide sequence: TGTGCCAGCAGCGACGGGGACAGGGGGTTTTGGGCTGAGCAGTTCTTC. V and J are TRBV9 and TRBJ2-1; the match to TRBD1 covers 11 bases. Germline V CDR1 and CDR2: SGDLS, YYNGEE. The CDR3 sequence is 16 residues long. The J segment lost 9 bases and the V segment lost 3 bases, leaving 11 bases of the junction unmatched.

The chain is built from TRBV4-1 and TRBJ1-2, with D possibly matching TRBD1 (5 bases). The CDR3 is 16 residues long. CDR1 is MGHRA and CDR2 is YSYEKL in the germline V gene. The V end lost 1 base, the J end lost 2 bases, and 14 bases lay between the germline ends. CDR3 DNA: TGCGCCAGCAGCCAAGGGTCCGGGGGGAGGAACTATGGCTACACCTTC. Residues: CASSQGSGGRNYGYTF.

The chain couples TRBV28 to TRBJ1-2; D is ambiguous. The CDR3 runs 13 residues. Per germline, CDR1 MDHEN and CDR2 SYDVKM. Deletions cut 8 bases from V and 8 bases from J, with 18 bases between. CDR3 protein: CASRTPLRHGYTF. The CDR3 nucleotides read TGTGCCAGCCGCACCCCCCTGCGGCACGGCTACACCTTC.

The chain links TRBV27 to TRBJ2-7; D is ambiguous. The V end lost 1 base, the J end lost 4 bases, and 8 bases lay between the germline ends. The CDR3 consists of 13 residues. Germline V CDR1 and CDR2: MNHEY, SMNVEV (reference sequence). In DNA form, the CDR3 reads TGTGCCAGCAGTTTATGGTACGGGTACGAGCAGTACTTC. Translated: CASSLWYGYEQYF.

CDR3 nucleotides: TGTGCCATCAGGGAGACTAGCGGGGGCGGGAATGAGCAGTTCTTC. Its protein product is CAIRETSGGGNEQFF. This chain links TRBV10-3 with TRBJ2-1, with 12 bases lining up with TRBD2. Germline loops: CDR1 ENHRY, CDR2 SYGVKD. CDR3 length: 15 residues. Trimming cost V 6 bases and J 7 bases; bases outside gene matches: 7.

The chain carries TRBV2 and TRBJ2-5; TRBD2 might be the D (7 bases). V lost 5 bases and J lost 7, with 17 bases in between. CDR1 and CDR2 (germline): SNHLY, FYNNEI. The CDR3 is 14 residues long. CDR3 DNA: TGTGCCAGCAGTAGGGGTGGGGGGGCCGCGACCCAGTACTTC. Translated, it gives CASSRGGGAATQYF.